This T cell receptor (beta chain) was sequenced in a study of blood T cell repertoires in COVID-19. The method was immunoSEQ multiplex PCR; TCRdb's version includes in-frame clones alone and lacks a portion of them. The sample gives approximately 110,000 clones, around 85% of which show up once; 2.5% to 3.5% is in the top ten. CDR1 is MNHEY, CDR2 SVGAGI, per germline. Unmatched junction bases numbered 13, after V lost 2 bases and J lost 13 bases. The CDR3 loop spans 15 amino acids. The count of this clone is one. The TCR sequence derives from a woman aged 80 or over with COVID-19, enrolled during active disease. The sequenced sample consisted of peripheral blood. This rearrangement joins TRBV6-5 to TRBJ2-2, with 7 bases lining up with TRBD2. The CDR3 nucleotides read TGTGCCAGCAGTTACATCCTAGCGGATCTAAGAGTGCTGTTTTTT. Encoded protein: CASSYILADLRVLFF.